The rows below give T cell receptor beta chains drawn from one sample of a study of identical twins. MiXCR was run by TCRdb on the 5' RACE reads, yielding one entry per CDR3 protein. This sample has under 350,000 distinct CDR3 sequences, with roughly 8.6% found just once. The sample also formed part of further work on yellow fever vaccine responses in identical twins.

The material sequenced was CD8+ T cells sorted from blood. These receptors all come from a woman between 18 and 30 years old in good health. The CDR3 runs from the conserved cysteine through the conserved F or W. The D gene is left open where the match is weak.

D,V,length,CDR3
.,TRBV12-3/TRBV12-4,11,CASIRAGELFF
.,TRBV20-1,14,CSARDLEPGSPLHF
TRBD1,TRBV5-1,14,CASSLDRGSYGYTF
.,TRBV2,13,CASSDWDTYEQYF
TRBD1,TRBV20-1,16,CSARGPGQGSTYEQYF
.,TRBV5-5,14,CASSPRGQSYEQYF
TRBD1,TRBV5-5,13,CASSSGQGREQYF
.,TRBV5-1,15,CASSLASPDRETQYF
.,TRBV15,14,CATSGAEGLKTQYF
TRBD2,TRBV7-3,12,CASSLEGTSKVF
TRBD1,TRBV7-7,17,CASTEGQGAANTGELFF
.,TRBV20-1,13,CSARQTSFYEQYF
TRBD2,TRBV9,15,CASSVSGLAHNEQFF
.,TRBV3-1,18,CASSQLASRYSSYNEQFF
.,TRBV6-5,13,CASSYSVGSEQYF
.,TRBV19,16,CASSIDPRLLAGELFF
.,TRBV4-1,16,CASSQPTTAYQETQYF
.,TRBV29-1,14,CSGSGGGIAETQYF
.,TRBV21-1,14,CASSPARGNGELFF
TRBD1,TRBV5-1,16,CASSSDRDGAWETQYF
.,TRBV19,13,CASAPVGVEGYTF
.,TRBV2,13,CASSEVPGTEAFF
TRBD2,TRBV14,19,CASSQDQAGGLSGANVLTF
TRBD2,TRBV20-1,15,CSARNLAGSSYEQYF
.,TRBV11-2,15,CASSPQEGNFGGYTF
TRBD1,TRBV10-3,15,CAISPGTGLQETQYF
.,TRBV4-2,12,CATNSGHNEQFF
.,TRBV7-9,14,CASSSGRDGYEQYF
.,TRBV4-3,16,CASSPVEGAPTGELFF
TRBD1,TRBV12-3/TRBV12-4,17,CTSSDLGTGLANYEQYF
.,TRBV19,13,CASSIWGGTEAFF